The clone carrying this TCR beta chain was seen ten or more times. The sample comes from a study of human T cells and chemical hapten exposure. Study summary: Per-sample TCR yield variation was attributed mainly to small pooled library volume differences.

It was the library that attached unique molecular identifiers to individual cDNA molecules. Authors' analysis steps: Per-sample TCR counts ranged from about 20,000 to 690,600, median roughly 96,000. MiXCR, applied by TCRdb to the 5' RACE reads, yields one record per CDR3 protein. TCRdb, not the original authors, processed these V and J calls. The data hold about 81,000 distinct CDR3 sequences, with approximately 8% observed a single time. Extraction yielded total RNA from whole blood (unfractionated). Per germline, CDR1 SGHTA and CDR2 FQGNSA. The length of the CDR3 is 15 residues. With 5 bases clipped from V and 3 bases from J, the junction kept 8 bases outside the gene matches.

The receptor was isolated from a male donor in good health. V usage is TRBV7-2 and J usage is TRBJ1-2; 8 nucleotides align to TRBD1. In nucleotides, the CDR3 is TGTGCCAGCAGCCTTAATGGACAGGGCGACTATGGCTACACCTTC. This sequence encodes CASSLNGQGDYGYTF. Full variable domain (outside the CDR3, taken from reference TRBV7-2 and TRBJ1-2): GAGVSQSPSNKVTEKGKDVELRCDPISGHTALYWYRQSLGQGLEFLIYFQGNSAPDKSGLPSDRFSAERTGGSVSTLTIQRTQQEDSAVYLCASSLNGQGDYGYTFGSGTRLTVV.